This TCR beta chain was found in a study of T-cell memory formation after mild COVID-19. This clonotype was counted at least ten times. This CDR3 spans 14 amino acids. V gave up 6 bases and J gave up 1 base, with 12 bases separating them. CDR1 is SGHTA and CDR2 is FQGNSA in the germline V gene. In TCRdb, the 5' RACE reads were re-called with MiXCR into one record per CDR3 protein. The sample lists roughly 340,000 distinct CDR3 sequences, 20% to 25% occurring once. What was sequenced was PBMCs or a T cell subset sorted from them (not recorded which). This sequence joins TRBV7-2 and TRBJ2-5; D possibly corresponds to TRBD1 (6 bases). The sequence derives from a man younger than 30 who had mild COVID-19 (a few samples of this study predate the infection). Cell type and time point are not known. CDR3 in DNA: TGTGCCAGCAGGAAAGACAGGATCCAAGAGACCCAGTACTTC. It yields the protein CASRKDRIQETQYF.